Sequencing of this T cell receptor beta chain was carried out in a study of T cells after yellow fever vaccination. Universal primer sites and UMIs were introduced during 5'RACE template-switching synthesis of TCR cDNA. TCRdb passed the 5' RACE reads through MiXCR, listing each CDR3 protein once. The sample lists 510,000 or so distinct CDR3 sequences; about 19% were seen once. This CDR3 is built from 13 residues. Germline V gene sequence: CDR1 SQVTM, CDR2 ANQGSEA. The V and J ends lost 5 bases and 4 bases respectively, with 13 bases between them. The study's findings and limits: Among primary-vaccination clones, most reappeared after the booster, at just under 98% for CD4 and 85% to 90% for CD8. Weaker overall, the secondary response nonetheless peaked faster (day 5 versus 15).

For this clonotype: The antigen remains unidentified.

The sample consisted of PBMCs, taken 15 days after the yellow fever booster vaccination. The source is a man between 25 and 39 years old who received the YFV17D yellow fever vaccine. This chain connects TRBV29-1 to TRBJ2-3; TRBD1 or TRBD2 may be the D gene (6 bases each). This chain's CDR3 is CSVMRDIPDTQYF. The CDR3 DNA is TGCAGCGTTATGCGGGACATCCCAGATACGCAGTATTTT.